This T cell receptor (beta chain) was profiled in a study of blood T cell repertoires in COVID-19. On the study more broadly: There were acute and convalescent COVID-19 samples, and they came from the United States, Italy and Spain. Nucleic acid was either cDNA or gDNA, and it came from T cells, B-cell-depleted T cells, or PBMCs.

Original methodology: Reference gene primers were amplified, and this amplification served to estimate nucleated cell counts. Profiled with immunoSEQ multiplex PCR; TCRdb holds only in-frame clones, not every one. The V and J calls and clone size come from that table; D and trimming were worked out from the DNA. The sample has 60,000 to 75,000 clones; over 70% are singletons. The germline V gene has CDR1 SGHVS and CDR2 FQNEAQ. Losses at the gene ends were 0 bases for V and 2 bases for J; bases not matched to a gene: 6. CDR3 length: 18 amino acids. The chain joins TRBV7-8 to TRBJ1-5; 11 bases are a match to TRBD1. Specimen: peripheral blood. The source is a middle-aged man with active COVID-19. Written as DNA, the CDR3 is TGTGCCAGCAGCTTAGCGTCTGGGACAGGGGGTGGCAATCAGCCCCAGCATTTT. It specifies CASSLASGTGGGNQPQHF.